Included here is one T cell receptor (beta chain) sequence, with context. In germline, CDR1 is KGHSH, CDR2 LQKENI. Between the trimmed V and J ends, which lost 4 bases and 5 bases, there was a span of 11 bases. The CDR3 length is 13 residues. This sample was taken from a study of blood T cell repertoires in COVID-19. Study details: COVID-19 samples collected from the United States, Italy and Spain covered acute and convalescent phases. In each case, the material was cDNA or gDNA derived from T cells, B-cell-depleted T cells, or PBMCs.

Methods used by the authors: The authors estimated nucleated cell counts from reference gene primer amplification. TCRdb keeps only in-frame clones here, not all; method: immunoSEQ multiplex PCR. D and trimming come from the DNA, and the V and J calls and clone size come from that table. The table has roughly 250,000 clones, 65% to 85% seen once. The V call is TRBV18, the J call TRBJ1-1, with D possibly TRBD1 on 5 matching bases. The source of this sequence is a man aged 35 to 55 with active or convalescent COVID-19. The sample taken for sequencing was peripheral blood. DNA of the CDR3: TGTGCCAGCTCACGGGTCAGGGATACTGAAGCTTTCTTT. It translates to CASSRVRDTEAFF.